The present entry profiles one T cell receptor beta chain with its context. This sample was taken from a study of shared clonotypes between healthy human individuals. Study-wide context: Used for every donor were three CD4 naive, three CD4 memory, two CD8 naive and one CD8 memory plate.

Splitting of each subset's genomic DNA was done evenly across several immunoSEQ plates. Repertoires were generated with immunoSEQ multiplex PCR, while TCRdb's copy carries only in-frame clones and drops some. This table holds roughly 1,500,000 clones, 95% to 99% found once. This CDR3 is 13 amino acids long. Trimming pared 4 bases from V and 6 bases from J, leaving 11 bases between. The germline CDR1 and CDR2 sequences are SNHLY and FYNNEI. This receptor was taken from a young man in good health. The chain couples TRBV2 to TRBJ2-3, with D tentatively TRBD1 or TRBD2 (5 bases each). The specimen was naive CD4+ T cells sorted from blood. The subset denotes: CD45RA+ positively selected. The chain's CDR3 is CASSVGELDTQYF. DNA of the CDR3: TGTGCCAGCAGTGTGGGGGAGCTGGATACGCAGTATTTT.